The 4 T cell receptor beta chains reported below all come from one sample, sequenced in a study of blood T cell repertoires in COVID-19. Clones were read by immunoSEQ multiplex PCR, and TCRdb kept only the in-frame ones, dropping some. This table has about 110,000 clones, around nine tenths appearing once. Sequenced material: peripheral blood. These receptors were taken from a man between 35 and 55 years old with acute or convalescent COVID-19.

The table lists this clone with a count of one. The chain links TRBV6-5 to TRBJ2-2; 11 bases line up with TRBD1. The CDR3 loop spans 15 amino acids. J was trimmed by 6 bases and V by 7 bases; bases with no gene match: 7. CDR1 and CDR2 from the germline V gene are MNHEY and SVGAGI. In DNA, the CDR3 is TGTGCCAGCAACCGACCGGGACAGGGGGCCGGGGAGCTGTTTTTT. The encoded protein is CASNRPGQGAGELFF.

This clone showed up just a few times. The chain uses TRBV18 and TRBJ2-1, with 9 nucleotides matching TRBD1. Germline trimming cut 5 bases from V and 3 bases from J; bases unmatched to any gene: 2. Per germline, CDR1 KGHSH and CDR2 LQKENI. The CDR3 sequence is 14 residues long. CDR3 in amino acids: CASSSGQGYNEQFF. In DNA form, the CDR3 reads TGTGCCAGCTCATCGGGACAGGGCTACAATGAGCAGTTCTTC. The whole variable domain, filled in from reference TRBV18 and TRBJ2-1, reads NAGVMQNPRHLVRRRGQEARLRCSPMKGHSHVYWYRQLPEEGLKFMVYLQKENIIDESGMPKERFSAEFPKEGPSILRIQQVVRGDSAAYFCASSSGQGYNEQFFGPGTRLTVL.

The CDR3 here is CASGRLTDTQYF. CDR3 in DNA: TGTGCTAGTGGGAGGCTCACAGATACGCAGTATTTT. The rearrangement uses TRBV12-5 and TRBJ2-3, with no clear D. Trimming took off 6 bases at V and 2 bases at J, with 6 bases between the two ends. This CDR3 contains 12 residues. Germline V lookup: CDR1 LGHNT, CDR2 FRNRAP.

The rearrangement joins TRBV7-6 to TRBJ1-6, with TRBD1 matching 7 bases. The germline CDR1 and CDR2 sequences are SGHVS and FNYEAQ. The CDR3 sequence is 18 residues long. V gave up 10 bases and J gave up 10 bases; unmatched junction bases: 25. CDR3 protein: CATSQLRRPDRVGSPLHF. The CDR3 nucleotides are TGTGCCACCTCCCAGCTTCGGCGCCCAGACAGGGTGGGGTCACCCCTCCACTTT.